These T cell receptor beta chains were read from a single sample in a study of immune evolution from preneoplasia to lung adenocarcinoma. Sequencing used immunoSEQ multiplex PCR; TCRdb keeps in-frame clones, though not all of them. The top ten hold 26% of the sample, which has about 5,100 clones, 60% to 80% seen once. The sample taken for sequencing was FFPE normal lung tissue adjacent to the tumor. The receptors come from a person aged 55 to 75 with lung adenocarcinoma. Both conserved end residues are part of each CDR3. The D gene is left open where the match is weak. The size field is filled for only some rows; it gives once, few, many or a size class.

j_gene	d_gene	v_gene	abundance	CDR3nt	CDR3aa
TRBJ2-3	TRBD2	TRBV4-2	-	TGTGCCAGCAGCCAAGGGCGGGAGTGGACAGATACGCAGTATTTT	CASSQGREWTDTQYF
TRBJ1-5	-	TRBV5-6	-	TGTGCCAGCAGCTTGGTTGTCTTCAATCAGCCCCAGCATTTT	CASSLVVFNQPQHF
TRBJ2-3	-	TRBV5-1	once	TGCGCCAGCATCAAGGGAGCGGGTGGGTTAAAAGATACGCAGTATTTT	CASIKGAGGLKDTQYF
TRBJ1-3	-	TRBV30	-	TGTGCCTGGAGTAGGGGGTCTGGAAACACCATATATTTT	CAWSRGSGNTIYF
TRBJ1-6	-	TRBV6-5	-	TGTGCCAGCAGTTACGGGGGCAGCAATTCACCCCTCCACTTT	CASSYGGSNSPLHF
TRBJ1-6	-	TRBV14	-	TGTGCCAGCAGCCGTGGGCCCGGCACTAATTCACCCCTCCACTTT	CASSRGPGTNSPLHF
TRBJ2-1	TRBD2	TRBV7-3	few	TGTGCCAGCAGCCGGGGACTAGTCGGCAATGAGCAGTTCTTC	CASSRGLVGNEQFF
TRBJ1-5	TRBD1	TRBV5-4	-	TGTGCCAGCAGCTTGGGTGGCAGGGGGAGCAATCAGCCCCAGCATTTT	CASSLGGRGSNQPQHF
TRBJ2-7	-	TRBV7-9	-	TGTGCCAGCAGCGCCCCCAGGCCCGGGAACGCCGAGCAGTACTTC	CASSAPRPGNAEQYF
TRBJ1-2	-	TRBV30	-	TGTGCCTGGAGTTCGAATTCAGTCACGAGGACCTTC	CAWSSNSVTRTF
TRBJ1-2	-	TRBV4-3	-	TGCGCCAGCAGCCAAGACCCCAGGTCCCGCGGGGACTATGGCTACACCTTC	CASSQDPRSRGDYGYTF
TRBJ2-3	TRBD2	TRBV9	-	TGTGCCAGCAGCAGGACTAGCGGGGGGGGCCGGGATACGCAGTATTTT	CASSRTSGGGRDTQYF
TRBJ2-7	-	TRBV9	-	TGTGCCAGCAGCCCCTCCGGGACCACCGGTAGGGAGCAGTACTTC	CASSPSGTTGREQYF
TRBJ2-7	TRBD1	TRBV9	-	TGTGCCAGCAGCGTAGGGACAGGCCCAGCCTACGAGCAGTACTTC	CASSVGTGPAYEQYF
TRBJ2-1	-	TRBV5-8	-	TGTGCCAGAGAGACTGGGGGTGAGCAGTTCTTC	CARETGGEQFF
TRBJ2-7	-	TRBV7-8	-	TGTGCCAGCAGCTTAGCGCTGTCCTACGAGCAGTACTTC	CASSLALSYEQYF
TRBJ1-3	-	TRBV9	-	TGTGCCAGCAGCGAGGACGGTGGAGGGACCATATATTTT	CASSEDGGGTIYF
TRBJ2-1	-	TRBV27	-	TGTGCCAGCAAACCGGCTAGGGATCACAATGAGCAGTTCTTC	CASKPARDHNEQFF
TRBJ1-4	-	TRBV9	-	TGTGCCAGCAGCGTAGGGGTGGGGCAGAATGAAAAACTGTTTTTT	CASSVGVGQNEKLFF
TRBJ2-3	-	TRBV25-1	-	TGTGCCAGCAGTCTCGCAGGCACAGATACGCAGTATTTT	CASSLAGTDTQYF
TRBJ2-6	-	TRBV27	few	TGTGCCAGCAGGGCCTCTGGGGCCAACGTCCTGACTTTC	CASRASGANVLTF
TRBJ1-3	TRBD1	TRBV7-9	-	TGTGCCAGCAGCTCCCAAAGACAGGGGCAGTCTGGAAACACCATATATTTT	CASSSQRQGQSGNTIYF
TRBJ2-3	TRBD2	TRBV15	-	TGTGCCACCTGTAGGAAAACTAGCGGGCACAGCACAGATACGCAGTATTTT	CATCRKTSGHSTDTQYF
TRBJ2-3	-	TRBV27	-	TGTGCCAGCGCCCCCTTTAGTGTCACAGATACGCAGTATTTT	CASAPFSVTDTQYF
TRBJ2-5	TRBD2	TRBV5-1	-	TGCGCCAGCAGCTTCGGTACTAGCGGAAAAGAGACCCAGTACTTC	CASSFGTSGKETQYF
TRBJ2-3	TRBD2	TRBV4-2	-	TGTGCCAGCAGCCAAGATAAAACTAGCGGAGTCACAGATACGCAGTATTTT	CASSQDKTSGVTDTQYF
TRBJ2-7	TRBD1	TRBV11-2	-	TGTGCCAGCAGCGCATCGGCCGGGACAGGCTACGAGCAGTACTTC	CASSASAGTGYEQYF
TRBJ2-5	-	TRBV6-1	-	TGTGCCAGCAGTGGAGGACAGTACCAAGAGACCCAGTACTTC	CASSGGQYQETQYF
TRBJ1-3	-	TRBV2	-	TGTGCCAGCATGGCGGACGGGGGTGGAAACACCATATATTTT	CASMADGGGNTIYF
TRBJ1-2	-	TRBV27	-	TGTGCCAGCAGTTTCGTTGGTAGCTATGGCTACACCTTC	CASSFVGSYGYTF
TRBJ1-1	TRBD1	TRBV6-6	once	TGTGCCAGCAGTCCACAGGGGGCGAGAACTGAAGCTTTCTTT	CASSPQGARTEAFF
TRBJ2-5	-	TRBV5-1	once	TGCGCCAGCAGTTCTGGGGTTGGAGAGACCCAGTACTTC	CASSSGVGETQYF
TRBJ1-2	TRBD1	TRBV6-1	-	TGTGCCAGCATTCCGGGACAGAATGCTAACTATGGCTACACCTTC	CASIPGQNANYGYTF
TRBJ2-5	TRBD2	TRBV5-6	-	TGTGCCAGCAGCTTTTTTTCGGGTCTCCCGGCTAGCGGCCAAGAGACCCAGTACTTC	CASSFFSGLPASGQETQYF
TRBJ1-1	TRBD1	TRBV5-1	-	TGCGCCAGCAGCCCAACCGGACAGGGACAAGCTTTCTTT	CASSPTGQGQAFF
TRBJ2-7	TRBD2	TRBV7-9	-	TGTGCCAGCAGCTTACAAGCGGGAGGGCCAAACTACGAGCAGTACTTC	CASSLQAGGPNYEQYF
TRBJ2-7	TRBD2	TRBV7-8	few	TGTGCCAGCAGCCTGGGACTAGAGGATTTCGAGCAGTACTTC	CASSLGLEDFEQYF
TRBJ2-2	TRBD2	TRBV7-3	-	TGTGCCAGCAGCTTAGGAGGGGCTAGCGGGATCACCGGGGAGCTGTTTTTT	CASSLGGASGITGELFF
TRBJ2-7	-	TRBV4-2	few	TGTGCCAGCAGCCAAGAGGGCAGTACGTGGTACGAGCAGTACTTC	CASSQEGSTWYEQYF
TRBJ2-1	TRBD2	TRBV28	few	TGTGCCAGCAGTTTAGGGACTAGCGGGGAGCAGTTCTTC	CASSLGTSGEQFF
TRBJ1-5	TRBD1	TRBV4-2	-	TGTGCCAGCAGCCAAGAGGGGATTCGACAGGGCAGCTGGCCCCAGCATTTT	CASSQEGIRQGSWPQHF
TRBJ2-3	-	TRBV27	-	TGTGCCAGCAGTTTGGCAGATACGCAGTATTTT	CASSLADTQYF
TRBJ1-2	TRBD1	TRBV19	-	TGTGCCAGTATCGGGACAGGGGGCGACTATGGCTACACCTTC	CASIGTGGDYGYTF
TRBJ1-2	-	TRBV7-9	-	TGTGCCAGCTCCGGGGGACTAAACTATGGCTACACCTTC	CASSGGLNYGYTF
TRBJ1-1	-	TRBV4-2	few	TGTGCCAGCAGCCATGCCGATACAGGGAGGACTGAAGCTTTCTTT	CASSHADTGRTEAFF
TRBJ1-5	-	TRBV7-8	-	TGTGCCAGCAGCTTATTGGCAGGGGGCAATCAGCCCCAGCATTTT	CASSLLAGGNQPQHF
TRBJ2-5	TRBD1	TRBV5-1	-	TGCGCCAGCAGCTTGATAGCAGGGGGCCAAGAGACCCAGTACTTC	CASSLIAGGQETQYF
TRBJ1-1	-	TRBV27	-	TGTGCCAGCAGTTTGGATCCCTCCACTGAAGCTTTCTTT	CASSLDPSTEAFF
TRBJ2-1	-	TRBV7-9	once	TGTGCCAGCAGCTCAGGGGGGGGCCTGTTCTTC	CASSSGGGLFF
TRBJ1-2	-	TRBV6-5	-	TGTGCCAGCAGTTACTCGGGGTATGGCTACACCTTC	CASSYSGYGYTF
TRBJ1-5	-	TRBV28	-	TGTGCCAGCAGCCCGGCAGGGACTGCGGATCAGCCCCAGCATTTT	CASSPAGTADQPQHF
TRBJ2-5	-	TRBV6-5	-	TGTGCCAGCAGTTACTTAGCAGGGGTTAATGGAGAGACCCAGTACTTC	CASSYLAGVNGETQYF
TRBJ2-3	TRBD2	TRBV11-1	-	TGTGCCAGCAGCGGAAGGACGGGAGGACGCACAGATACGCAGTATTTT	CASSGRTGGRTDTQYF